Below, 31 T cell receptor beta chains from the same sample are listed, as sequenced in a study of post-analysis software for immune sequencing data. Their cognate antigens are unknown. Study results and limitations: Controls showed lower frequencies than patients for several TRBV segments, and TRBV5-6, TRBV5-1 and TRBV20-1 were among these.

Unique molecular identifiers featured in each of the TCR beta cDNA libraries. TCRdb fed the PCR reads into MiXCR, producing one record per CDR3 protein. The profile covers 350,000 to 450,000 distinct CDR3 sequences, with about 39% appearing a single time and less than 10% taken by the ten largest. The source material was blood. The receptor set was obtained from a girl aged 2-10 years with multiple sclerosis.

V gene TRBV20-1 combines with J gene TRBJ2-3; maybe TRBD2 (6 bases). Per the germline V gene, CDR1 is DFQATT and CDR2 is SNEGSKA (reference sequence). This CDR3 comprises 15 residues. The V gene lost 6 bases and the J gene lost 5 bases, with 21 bases spanning the gap. The CDR3 reads CSAHPAGRFGDTQYF. In DNA, the CDR3 is TGCAGTGCCCACCCGGCGGGGAGGTTTGGAGATACGCAGTATTTT.

The V and J genes are TRBV9 and TRBJ1-5, with TRBD1 identical over 7 bases. The V segment lost 2 bases and the J segment 5 bases; nucleotides outside the gene matches: 7. This CDR3 region has 15 residues. Looked up from germline, CDR1 is SGDLS and CDR2 is YYNGEE. In nucleotides, the CDR3 is TGTGCCAGCAGCGTGAGCGGGACAGCCTATCAGCCCCAGCATTTT. Residues: CASSVSGTAYQPQHF.

This sequence joins TRBV6-1 and TRBJ2-7; D may be TRBD2 (5 bases). The CDR3 is made up of 15 amino acids. The V gene lost 2 bases and the J gene lost 0 bases, with 11 bases spanning the gap. Germline CDR1 reads MNHNS; CDR2 reads SASEGT. The CDR3 protein is CASSENLGSSYEQYF. The CDR3 DNA is TGTGCCAGCAGTGAAAATTTGGGGAGCTCCTACGAGCAGTACTTC.

The chain is built from TRBV4-3 and TRBJ1-2, with D maybe TRBD1 (6 bases). This CDR3 is 15 amino acids long. The V gene's germline CDR1 is LGHNA and CDR2 YSLEER. V lost 3 bases to trimming and J lost 3 bases, with 14 bases between them. This CDR3 reads CASSHQGRGDYGYTF. The CDR3 coding sequence is TGCGCCAGCAGCCACCAAGGGAGGGGGGACTATGGCTACACCTTC.

This clonotype was counted a few times. The rearrangement links TRBV29-1 to TRBJ2-7, with TRBD2 matching over 11 bases. The V gene end was trimmed by 6 bases and the J gene end by 2 bases; junction bases not matched to a gene: 6. CDR1 is SQVTM, CDR2 ANQGSEA, per germline. The CDR3 is 14 residues long. CDR3 protein: CSVGIAGGPYEQYF. CDR3 coding DNA: TGCAGCGTCGGTATAGCGGGAGGGCCCTACGAGCAGTACTTC.

The V call is TRBV7-2, the J call TRBJ2-4, with D unclear. Near its end, the DNA agrees better with TRBJ2-7, so the J call may be wrong. Germline lookup yields CDR1 SGHTA and CDR2 FQGNSA. CDR3 length: 15 amino acids. The CDR3 DNA sequence: TGTGCCAGCAGCTTAGATCCTTTCATTCCGTACGAGCAGTACTTC. This gives the protein CASSLDPFIPYEQYF.

The V and J genes are TRBV5-1 and TRBJ2-5, with D perhaps matching TRBD2 (6 bases). Per the germline V gene, CDR1 is SGHRS and CDR2 is YFSETQ. There are 15 residues in the CDR3. V was clipped by 4 bases and J by 0 bases, with 13 bases between them. The CDR3 spells CASSPWGENQETQYF. In DNA form, the CDR3 reads TGCGCCAGCAGCCCCTGGGGGGAGAACCAAGAGACCCAGTACTTC.

This rearrangement joins TRBV12-5 to TRBJ2-1; no clear D gene. CDR1 is LGHNT, CDR2 FRNRAP, per germline. This CDR3 contains 11 residues. The ends were cut back, 4 bases at V and 9 bases at J, with 7 bases in the middle. Here the CDR3 DNA reads TGTGCTAGTGGTTATGGCGCTGAGCAGTTCTTC. Encoded protein: CASGYGAEQFF.

This rearrangement joins TRBV15 to TRBJ1-4, with D perhaps TRBD1 (6 bases). This CDR3 spans 17 amino acids. Germline V CDR1 and CDR2: LNHNV, YYDKDF (reference sequence). With 1 base removed from V and 0 bases from J, the gap between germline ends came to 12 bases. The CDR3 region is CATSRAMDSATNEKLFF. The CDR3 DNA reads as TGTGCCACCAGCAGAGCCATGGACAGTGCAACTAATGAAAAACTGTTTTTT.

This clonotype was seen a handful of times. The chain couples TRBV20-1 to TRBJ2-7; possibly TRBD1 or TRBD2 for D (5 bases each). Germline loops: CDR1 DFQATT, CDR2 SNEGSKA (reference sequence). The V gene lost 0 bases and the J gene lost 3 bases, with 12 bases spanning the gap. The CDR3 loop spans 14 amino acids. The CDR3: CSARDPRGNYEQYF. CDR3 coding DNA: TGCAGTGCTAGAGATCCGAGGGGTAACTACGAGCAGTACTTC.

V gene TRBV6-2 or TRBV6-3 combines with J gene TRBJ2-1; 9 bases line up with TRBD2. Germline trimming cut 6 bases from V and 9 bases from J; bases unmatched to any gene: 12. The CDR3 covers 15 residues. Germline values: CDR1 MNHEY, CDR2 SVGEGT. As DNA, the CDR3 is TGTGCCAGCAGAGAGGTGGGGACTAGCCTCTCTGAGCAGTTCTTC. Residues: CASREVGTSLSEQFF.

The J gene is TRBJ2-1, the V gene TRBV6-6, with unresolved D. CDR3 length: 13 residues. CDR1 MNHNY and CDR2 SVGAGI come from the germline V gene (reference sequence). Trimming cost V 0 bases and J 5 bases, with 5 bases left between them. In DNA, the CDR3 is TGTGCCAGCAGTTACTCGGGCAACAATGAGCAGTTCTTC. The encoded protein is CASSYSGNNEQFF.

This clonotype turned up a few times. The V and J genes are TRBV15 and TRBJ1-6; D is unclear. CDR3 length: 14 residues. Germline V gene sequence: CDR1 LNHNV, CDR2 YYDKDF (reference sequence). V shed 3 bases and J shed 0 bases, with 3 bases lying between them. The CDR3 nucleotides read TGTGCCACCAGCAGGAGCTCCTATAATTCACCCCTCCACTTT. This codes for CATSRSSYNSPLHF.

There are a few counts of this clonotype. The chain is built from TRBV5-1 and TRBJ1-6, with D unresolved. The ends were cut back, 2 bases at V and 5 bases at J, with 8 bases in the middle. The V gene's germline CDR1 is SGHRS and CDR2 YFSETQ. There are 14 residues in the CDR3. DNA for the CDR3: TGCGCCAGCAGCTTTGGTCGGGATAATTCACCCCTCCACTTT. Translating gives CASSFGRDNSPLHF.

The rearrangement joins TRBV6-2 or TRBV6-3 to TRBJ2-7, with TRBD2 matching 8 bases. V shed 0 bases, J shed 3 bases, and the junction held 13 bases outside the gene matches. This CDR3 comprises 18 residues. Per the germline V gene, CDR1 is MNHEY and CDR2 is SVGEGT. CDR3 sequence: CASSYSSSGNQNFYEQYF. DNA for the CDR3: TGTGCCAGCAGTTACTCAAGTAGCGGGAACCAAAATTTCTACGAGCAGTACTTC.

The chain's CDR3 is CASSYIGQRNYGYTF. The CDR3, as DNA: TGTGCCAGCAGTTACATAGGACAGCGGAACTATGGCTACACCTTC. The chain is built from TRBV6-5 and TRBJ1-2, with a tentative D call TRBD1 (6 bases). V was trimmed by 2 bases and J by 2 bases, leaving 12 bases between them. Germline V lookup: CDR1 MNHEY, CDR2 SVGAGI. This CDR3 contains 15 residues.

This clonotype was picked up a small number of times. The chain couples TRBV28 to TRBJ1-5; D call uncertain. The germline V and J ends were trimmed by 6 bases and 4 bases, with 16 bases remaining between them. The germline V gene encodes CDR1 MDHEN and CDR2 SYDVKM. This CDR3 comprises 15 residues. CDR3: CASSPGQPFNQPQHF. The CDR3 nucleotides are TGTGCCAGCAGCCCCGGGCAGCCCTTTAATCAGCCCCAGCATTTT.

The gene calls are TRBV29-1 and TRBJ2-3; D tentatively fits TRBD1 or TRBD2 (5 bases each). Trimming pared 2 bases from V and 4 bases from J, leaving 16 bases between. CDR3 size: 15 residues. CDR1 is SQVTM and CDR2 is ANQGSEA in the germline V gene. CDR3 sequence reads: CSVEPTRGFPDTQYF. For the CDR3, the DNA is TGCAGCGTTGAACCCACTAGGGGTTTTCCAGATACGCAGTATTTT.

The table lists this clonotype with a few counts. The chain links TRBV7-9 to TRBJ1-2, with D possibly TRBD1 on 5 matching bases. Germline-derived CDR1 and CDR2 are SEHNR and FQNEAQ (reference sequence). The CDR3 runs 12 residues. V lost 5 bases and J 6 bases, leaving 10 bases between the germline ends. CDR3 residues: CASSPAGNGYTF. For the CDR3, the DNA is TGTGCCAGCAGCCCCGCAGGGAATGGCTACACCTTC. The full variable domain, rest sourced from reference TRBV7-9 and TRBJ1-2, is DTGVSQNPRHKITKRGQNVTFRCDPISEHNRLYWYRQTLGQGPEFLTYFQNEAQLEKSRLLSDRFSAERPKGSFSTLEIQRTEQGDSAMYLCASSPAGNGYTFGSGTRLTVV.

This chain links TRBV20-1 with TRBJ2-3; 15 bases line up with TRBD2. Germline CDR1 reads DFQATT; CDR2 reads SNEGSKA (reference sequence). CDR3 length: 15 amino acids. Losses at the gene ends were 5 bases for V and 4 bases for J; bases not matched to a gene: 4. The DNA for the CDR3 is TGCAGTGCTGGACTAGCGGGAGGGCCGGCAGATACGCAGTATTTT. Translating gives CSAGLAGGPADTQYF.

This rearrangement joins TRBV7-3 to TRBJ2-7; the match to TRBD2 covers 9 bases. The junction had 3 bases not matched to a gene; V was cut back by 3 bases and J by 0 bases. The CDR3 contains 15 residues. The germline V gene encodes CDR1 SGHTA and CDR2 FQGTGA. CDR3 sequence reads: CASSFGGGASYEQYF. The CDR3 DNA follows: TGTGCCAGCAGCTTCGGCGGGGGGGCCTCCTACGAGCAGTACTTC.

The V call is TRBV7-2, the J call TRBJ2-1, with 15 nucleotides matching TRBD2. The ends lost 4 bases at V and 2 bases at J; junction bases unmatched: 3. CDR1 is SGHTA, CDR2 FQGNSA, per germline. The CDR3 extends over 17 amino acids. This CDR3 reads CASSWGLAGGPYNEQFF. The CDR3 DNA is TGTGCCAGCAGCTGGGGACTAGCGGGGGGACCCTACAATGAGCAGTTCTTC.

The DNA for the CDR3 is TGTGCCAGCAGCAACCGAGAGGGGGTCTTGGGGAAAGAGACCCAGTACTTC. It is translated as CASSNREGVLGKETQYF. The rearrangement links TRBV11-1 to TRBJ2-5, with TRBD1 as a possible D gene (6 bases). Per the germline V gene, CDR1 is SGHAT and CDR2 is FQDESV (reference sequence). The CDR3 totals 17 residues. V was clipped by 5 bases and J by 3 bases, with 22 bases between them. The full variable domain, completed using reference TRBV11-1 and TRBJ2-5, is EAEVAQSPRYKITEKSQAVAFWCDPISGHATLYWYRQILGQGPELLVQFQDESVVDDSQLPKDRFSAERLKGVDSTLKIQPAELGDSAMYLCASSNREGVLGKETQYFGPGTRLLVL.

The sample holds a few counts of this clonotype. The chain joins TRBV4-2 to TRBJ2-7; 8 bases align to TRBD1. Losses at the gene ends were 0 bases for V and 2 bases for J; bases not matched to a gene: 9. Germline CDR1 is LGHNA and CDR2 is YNFKEQ. This CDR3 has 17 residues. The CDR3 loop is CASSQDGQTGDAYEQYF. The CDR3 nucleotides are TGTGCCAGCAGCCAAGATGGACAGACAGGGGACGCCTACGAGCAGTACTTC.

This clonotype was counted only a few times. The chain has TRBV20-1 and TRBJ2-6; the D gene is possibly TRBD2 (6 bases). This CDR3 comprises 15 residues. The germline CDR1 and CDR2 sequences are DFQATT and SNEGSKA (reference sequence). V dropped 2 bases and J dropped 2 bases, with 10 bases sitting between them. The CDR3 coding sequence is TGCAGTGCTAGAACTAGCTCCCCTGGGGCCAACGTCCTGACTTTC. Amino acids: CSARTSSPGANVLTF.

The rearrangement links TRBV11-1 to TRBJ1-1; TRBD1 is a possible D gene (5 bases). Trimming cost V 5 bases and J 0 bases, with 16 bases left between them. Looked up from germline, CDR1 is SGHAT and CDR2 is FQDESV (reference sequence). The CDR3 has 16 amino acids. CDR3 coding DNA: TGTGCCAGCAGCCGTGACAGATTGATGATGAACACTGAAGCTTTCTTT. Protein sequence: CASSRDRLMMNTEAFF.

CDR3 sequence (DNA): TGTGCCAGCAGGCCGCTCAGGGATAGCAATCAGCCCCAGCATTTT. Residues: CASRPLRDSNQPQHF. V is TRBV28 and J is TRBJ1-5; D may be TRBD1 (5 bases). Looked up from germline, CDR1 is MDHEN and CDR2 is SYDVKM. This CDR3 has 15 residues. The V and J ends lost 6 bases and 0 bases respectively, with 12 bases between them.

The rearrangement links TRBV6-1 to TRBJ1-2; the D is unclear. CDR1 and CDR2 from the germline V gene are MNHNS and SASEGT. The CDR3 extends over 13 amino acids. Trimming left V 1 base short and J 10 bases short, with 13 bases between. CDR3 loop: CASSEGLDRDYTF. DNA of the CDR3: TGTGCCAGCAGTGAAGGACTCGACCGGGACTACACCTTC.

Notes on this clonotype: Mismatch with germline at one junction end may stem from a read error. This CDR3 reads CANSLDPQGFYSNQPQHF. CDR3 in DNA: TGCGCCAACAGCTTGGACCCACAGGGATTCTATAGCAATCAGCCCCAGCATTTT. The chain employs TRBV5-1 and TRBJ1-5; weak D call: TRBD1 (6 bases). The germline gives CDR1 SGHRS, CDR2 YFSETQ. The CDR3 sequence is 18 residues long. Full variable domain (outside the CDR3, taken from reference TRBV5-1 and TRBJ1-5): KAGVTQTPRYLIKTRGQQVTLSCSPISGHRSVSWYQQTPGQGLQFLFEYFSETQRNKGNFPGRFSGRQFSNSRSEMNVSTLELGDSALYLCANSLDPQGFYSNQPQHFGDGTRLSIL.

The chain is built from TRBV9 and TRBJ2-3; D is unresolved. Trimming removed 4 bases from V and 1 base from J, with 7 bases in between. The CDR3 is 13 amino acids. Germline lookup yields CDR1 SGDLS and CDR2 YYNGEE. CDR3 sequence (DNA): TGTGCCAGCAGCCCCCAAGGCACAGATACGCAGTATTTT. Its protein is CASSPQGTDTQYF.

This rearrangement joins TRBV11-2 to TRBJ1-6; the D is unclear. Trimming took 1 base from V and 13 from J, leaving 8 bases between them. The CDR3 length is 12 residues. The germline V gene encodes CDR1 SGHAT and CDR2 FQNNGV. CDR3 sequence (DNA): TGTGCCAGCAGCTTAGGCAGTGATCCCCTCCACTTT. The encoded protein is CASSLGSDPLHF.